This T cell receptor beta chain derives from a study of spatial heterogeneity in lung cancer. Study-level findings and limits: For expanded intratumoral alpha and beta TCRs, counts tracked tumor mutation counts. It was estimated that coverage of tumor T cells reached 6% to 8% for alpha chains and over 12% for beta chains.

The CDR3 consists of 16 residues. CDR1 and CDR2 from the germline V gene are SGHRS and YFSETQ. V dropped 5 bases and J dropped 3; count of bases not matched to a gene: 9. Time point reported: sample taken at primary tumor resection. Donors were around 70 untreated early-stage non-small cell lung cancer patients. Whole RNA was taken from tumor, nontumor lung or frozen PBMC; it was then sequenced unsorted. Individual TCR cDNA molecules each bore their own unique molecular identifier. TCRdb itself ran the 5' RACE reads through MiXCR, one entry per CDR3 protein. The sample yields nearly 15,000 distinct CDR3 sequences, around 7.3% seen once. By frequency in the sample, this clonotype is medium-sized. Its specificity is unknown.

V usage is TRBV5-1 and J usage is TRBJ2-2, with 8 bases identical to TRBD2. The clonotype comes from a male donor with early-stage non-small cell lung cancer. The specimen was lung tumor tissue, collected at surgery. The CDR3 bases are TGCGCCAGCAGTTCCGAGCCTAGCGGGTACACCGGGGAGCTGTTTTTT. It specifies CASSSEPSGYTGELFF. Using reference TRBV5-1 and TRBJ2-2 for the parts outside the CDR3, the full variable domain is KAGVTQTPRYLIKTRGQQVTLSCSPISGHRSVSWYQQTPGQGLQFLFEYFSETQRNKGNFPGRFSGRQFSNSRSEMNVSTLELGDSALYLCASSSEPSGYTGELFFGEGSRLTVL.